The 23 T cell receptor beta chains below were found in one sample sequenced in a study of blood T cells in healthy people across ages. Primed by a sample-barcoded 5' primer and a J-beta primer mix, a second PCR proceeded for about 6 to 11 cycles. MiXCR was run by TCRdb on the 5' RACE reads, yielding one entry per CDR3 protein. The sample carries fewer than 950,000 distinct CDR3 sequences, about 36% recorded once. The material sequenced was blood. These receptors all stem from a man between 18 and 29 years old in good health.

This clonotype was seen only once. The J gene is TRBJ2-3, the V gene TRBV19; 11 nucleotides agree with TRBD2. The germline V gene encodes CDR1 LNHDA and CDR2 SQIVND (reference sequence). The V and J ends lost 7 bases and 1 base, in that order; junction bases with no gene match: 7. The CDR3 has 16 residues. CDR3 sequence: CASKLAGARGTDTQYF. The CDR3 bases are TGTGCCAGTAAACTAGCGGGGGCTCGTGGCACAGATACGCAGTATTTT.

Regarding this clonotype: Since a much larger clone is just one base distant, this may be a read error. This rearrangement joins TRBV12-3 or TRBV12-4 to TRBJ2-1; D is ambiguous. This CDR3 has 16 amino acids. The chain's CDR3 is CANSLSSAEYFNEQFF. The CDR3 nucleotides read TGTGCCAACAGTTTAAGTTCGGCAGAGTACTTCAATGAGCAGTTCTTC.

The chain employs TRBV6-5 and TRBJ2-5; TRBD2 agrees at 8 bases. The CDR3 loop spans 15 amino acids. CDR1 is MNHEY and CDR2 is SVGAGI in the germline V gene. V trimming: 2 bases; J trimming: 11 bases; junction bases outside the gene matches: 13. CDR3 loop: CASSYRRGAYNEQYF. For the CDR3, the DNA is TGTGCCAGCAGTTACCGGCGGGGGGCTTACAATGAGCAGTACTTC.

The sample holds many counts of this clonotype. The chain is built from TRBV6-6 and TRBJ2-3; D unclear. Germline V CDR1 and CDR2: MNHNY, SVGAGI (reference sequence). This CDR3 spans 12 amino acids. The V end lost 0 bases, the J end lost 4 bases, and 2 bases lay between the germline ends. The CDR3 loop is CASSYSPDTQYF. As DNA, the CDR3 is TGTGCCAGCAGTTACTCTCCAGATACGCAGTATTTT.

The chain couples TRBV7-2 to TRBJ1-5, with D perhaps matching TRBD1 (6 bases). The ends were cut back, 1 base at V and 0 bases at J, with 10 bases in the middle. From germline, CDR1 is SGHTA and CDR2 FQGNSA. The CDR3 has 16 residues. CDR3 DNA: TGTGCCAGCAGCTTAGTAGGACAGTATAGCAATCAGCCCCAGCATTTT. It encodes CASSLVGQYSNQPQHF.

This clonotype was counted once. The genes are TRBV10-3 and TRBJ1-2; no clear D. CDR3 length: 16 amino acids. CDR1 ENHRY and CDR2 SYGVKD come from the germline V gene. Trimming left V 6 bases short and J 1 base short, with 18 bases between. The CDR3 spells CAISERPSESNYGYTF. The CDR3 DNA reads TGTGCCATCAGCGAGCGTCCTTCGGAGAGTAACTATGGCTACACCTTC.

The V call is TRBV13, the J call TRBJ1-1; the match to TRBD1 covers 7 bases. The length of the CDR3 is 14 residues. The germline CDR1 and CDR2 sequences are PRHDT and FYEKMQ (reference sequence). J gave up 3 bases and V 6 bases, and 7 bases lay outside the gene matches. The CDR3 DNA is TGTGCCAGCAGAGACCGAGGGGGCCACACTGAAGCTTTCTTT. Translation gives CASRDRGGHTEAFF.

The table lists this clonotype with many counts. The gene calls are TRBV12-3 or TRBV12-4 and TRBJ1-2; 10 bases agree with TRBD1. CDR3 size: 15 residues. The V segment lost 3 bases and the J segment 6 bases; nucleotides outside the gene matches: 7. The CDR3 DNA reads TGTGCCAGCAGTTTTTCGGGGACAGGGGTTAATGGCTACACCTTC. Its protein product is CASSFSGTGVNGYTF.

V gene TRBV20-1 combines with J gene TRBJ2-4; TRBD2 agrees at 12 bases. Looked up from germline, CDR1 is DFQATT and CDR2 is SNEGSKA (reference sequence). With 4 bases clipped from V and 6 bases from J, the junction kept 4 bases outside the gene matches. This CDR3 has 14 residues. The CDR3 coding sequence is TGCAGTGCTAAGACTAGCGGGGGTGGAAACATTCAGTACTTC. Amino acid sequence: CSAKTSGGGNIQYF.

In the case of this clonotype: The junction does not match germline at one end; this may be a read error. The chain combines TRBV7-8 with TRBJ2-1; D is ambiguous. The CDR3 consists of 11 residues. CDR1 SGHVS and CDR2 FQNEAQ come from the germline V gene. CDR3 protein: CAISLYYEQFF. The CDR3 DNA reads as TGTGCCATCAGCTTGTATTATGAGCAGTTCTTC.

The CDR3 region is CSANLVRGGDEKLFF. DNA of the CDR3: TGCAGTGCTAATCTGGTCCGGGGAGGCGATGAAAAACTGTTTTTT. The chain uses TRBV20-1 and TRBJ1-4; D call uncertain. Trimming stripped 4 bases from V and 6 bases from J, with 18 bases between. The CDR3 contains 15 residues. Germline V gene sequence: CDR1 DFQATT, CDR2 SNEGSKA (reference sequence).

This clonotype has more than one count but fewer than ten. The gene calls are TRBV27 and TRBJ1-5, with D hard to call. Per germline, CDR1 MNHEY and CDR2 SMNVEV (reference sequence). Trimming stripped 6 bases from V and 5 bases from J, with 20 bases between. The CDR3 sequence is 16 residues long. The CDR3 DNA is TGTGCCAGCAGCCCCTCCACCGGGAGGATCGATCAGCCCCAGCATTTT. Amino acid sequence: CASSPSTGRIDQPQHF.

This clonotype was seen a single time. V gene TRBV4-2 combines with J gene TRBJ2-2, with a weak D call TRBD1 (5 bases). The germline V and J ends were trimmed by 2 bases and 1 base, with 8 bases remaining between them. Looked up from germline, CDR1 is LGHNA and CDR2 is YNFKEQ. This CDR3 comprises 15 residues. Here the CDR3 reads CASSQIDRNTGELFF. The DNA for the CDR3 is TGTGCCAGCAGCCAAATTGACAGGAACACCGGGGAGCTGTTTTTT.

As for this clonotype: The CDR3 ends on some other residue instead of the conserved phenylalanine or tryptophan, so this is likely a read error. V is TRBV6-6 and J is TRBJ1-2, with 8 bases that match TRBD1. Trimming cost V 6 bases and J 2 bases; bases outside gene matches: 8. Per the germline V gene, CDR1 is MNHNY and CDR2 is SVGAGI (reference sequence). The CDR3 extends over 15 amino acids. CDR3 coding DNA: TGTGCCAGCAGCCTCACAGGGGGGCACAACTATGGCTACACCATC. Translation gives CASSLTGGHNYGYTI.

This clonotype was picked up a small number of times. The chain is built from TRBV20-1 and TRBJ1-1; the D is unclear. Germline V gene sequence: CDR1 DFQATT, CDR2 SNEGSKA (reference sequence). This CDR3 is built from 13 residues. Trimming shortened V by 6 bases and J by 6 bases, and 17 bases separated the two germline ends. This chain's CDR3 is CSASHNRVPEAFF. As DNA, the CDR3 is TGCAGTGCCAGCCATAATCGGGTTCCTGAAGCTTTCTTT.

This clonotype was seen only a few times. The V gene is TRBV25-1, the J gene TRBJ2-1, with 7 bases that match TRBD1. V shed 4 bases, J shed 2 bases, and the junction held 11 bases outside the gene matches. Germline V lookup: CDR1 MGHDK, CDR2 SYGVNS. CDR3 length: 17 residues. CDR3 in DNA: TGTGCCAGCAGTGGTGAACCGGGACAGCCTACCTACAATGAGCAGTTCTTC. Protein: CASSGEPGQPTYNEQFF.

This clonotype appeared a few times. The chain joins TRBV3-1 to TRBJ2-5, with a possible D match to TRBD2 (5 bases). CDR1 and CDR2 from the germline V gene are LGHDT and YNNKEL (reference sequence). V was cut by 3 bases and J by 0 bases, with 11 bases left in between. The CDR3 is 15 amino acids. The CDR3 protein is CASSQSGLYQETQYF. The CDR3 bases are TGTGCCAGCAGCCAGTCAGGACTCTACCAAGAGACCCAGTACTTC.

CDR3 protein: CSAPNAQGREQYF. CDR3 coding DNA: TGCAGTGCACCAAACGCACAGGGCCGCGAGCAGTACTTC. V and J are TRBV20-1 and TRBJ2-7, with a possible D match to TRBD1 (6 bases). Trimming stripped 6 bases from V and 6 bases from J, with 18 bases between. Germline V gene data show CDR1 as DFQATT and CDR2 as SNEGSKA (reference sequence). There are 13 residues in the CDR3.

There are a few counts of this clonotype. This sequence joins TRBV20-1 and TRBJ2-1; 10 bases fit TRBD2. V shed 3 bases, J shed 10 bases, and the junction held 15 bases outside the gene matches. The CDR3 spans 16 residues. Germline V gene sequence: CDR1 DFQATT, CDR2 SNEGSKA (reference sequence). The chain's CDR3 is CSASITSGVRRREQFF. Here the CDR3 DNA reads TGCAGTGCTAGTATCACTAGCGGGGTCCGACGTCGAGAGCAGTTCTTC.

This chain links TRBV7-2 with TRBJ2-5, with a tentative D call TRBD1 (6 bases). CDR3 length: 14 amino acids. V lost 1 base and J 5 bases, leaving 11 bases between the germline ends. Germline loops: CDR1 SGHTA, CDR2 FQGNSA. The CDR3 region has the DNA TGTGCCAGCAGCTTAGTGGCAGGGGACGAGACCCAGTACTTC. It specifies CASSLVAGDETQYF. Looking up the rest from reference TRBV7-2 and TRBJ2-5 gives the full variable domain: GAGVSQSPSNKVTEKGKDVELRCDPISGHTALYWYRQSLGQGLEFLIYFQGNSAPDKSGLPSDRFSAERTGGSVSTLTIQRTQQEDSAVYLCASSLVAGDETQYFGPGTRLLVL.

The chain recombines TRBV27 with TRBJ2-1; D gene unclear. Germline loops: CDR1 MNHEY, CDR2 SMNVEV (reference sequence). The CDR3 covers 15 residues. Deletions cut 2 bases from V and 7 bases from J, with 15 bases between. The chain's CDR3 is CASSLMGLLSNEQFF. CDR3 DNA: TGTGCCAGCAGTTTAATGGGCCTACTCTCGAATGAGCAGTTCTTC.

In regard to this clonotype: Given a much more abundant clone one base away, this may be a read error. The chain uses TRBV4-3 and TRBJ2-1; 7 bases map to TRBD1. Germline V gene lookup returns CDR1 LGHNA and CDR2 YSLEER. The CDR3 totals 15 residues. The trim removed 1 base at V and 9 bases at J, leaving 9 bases unmatched. The CDR3 spells CASSQVSDRVGEQFF. DNA of the CDR3: TGCGCCAGCAGCCAAGTAAGCGACAGGGTAGGTGAGCAGTTCTTC.

The rearrangement uses TRBV5-1 and TRBJ2-2; TRBD1 might be the D (6 bases). From germline, CDR1 is SGHRS and CDR2 YFSETQ. The CDR3 sequence is 15 residues long. The germline V and J ends were trimmed by 4 bases and 4 bases, with 14 bases remaining between them. CDR3 residues: CASSIDRISTGELFF. In nucleotides, the CDR3 is TGCGCCAGCAGCATTGACAGGATTTCCACCGGGGAGCTGTTTTTT.